The source of this T cell receptor (beta chain) is a study of blood T cell repertoires in COVID-19. Study details: The samples span acute and convalescent COVID-19 from the United States, Italy and Spain.

CDR1 DFQATT and CDR2 SNEGSKA come from the germline V gene (reference sequence). The CDR3 spans 15 residues. The trim removed 3 bases at V and 4 bases at J, leaving 8 bases unmatched. Per the study methods: Reference gene primer amplification in the assay estimated nucleated cell counts. TCRdb's copy holds only in-frame clones and misses some; the assay was immunoSEQ multiplex PCR. That table furnishes V, J and clone size, whereas the DNA furnished D and trimming. The sample consists of 250,000 or so clones, approximately 91% of them appearing once. Sequencing was performed on peripheral blood. The chain links TRBV20-1 to TRBJ2-5; 10 bases map to TRBD2. This TCR was recovered from a man aged 25-45 years with COVID-19, enrolled during active disease. The DNA of the CDR3 is TGCAGTGCTAGTCTAGCGGGGGAAGGTGGAGAGACCCAGTACTTC. This sequence encodes CSASLAGEGGETQYF.